These 32 T cell receptor beta chains were sequenced from one sample in a study of T cells in Graves' hyperthyroidism and ophthalmopathy. Amplified TCR beta CDR3 regions came from RNA transcripts. The HTBI set primed first-round TCR CDR3 RT-PCR. From the multiplex PCR reads, TCRdb called clonotypes with MiXCR, one entry per CDR3 protein. The sample has 500,000 to 600,000 distinct CDR3 sequences; roughly 50% are singletons. Sequenced sample: peripheral blood or thyroid tissue (not recorded which). The receptors come from a woman between 18 and 30 years old with Graves' hyperthyroidism.

The chain is built from TRBV7-2 and TRBJ2-7; a weak D match, TRBD1 (5 bases). Germline CDR1 reads SGHTA; CDR2 reads FQGNSA. V gave up 5 bases and J gave up 7 bases, with 15 bases separating them. The CDR3 runs to 13 residues. The CDR3 sequence: CASSPGSTGEQYF. The DNA for the CDR3 is TGTGCCAGCAGCCCAGGGTCGACCGGGGAGCAGTACTTC.

At least ten counts were recorded for this clonotype. The V and J genes are TRBV10-3 and TRBJ1-4; D gene uncertain. This CDR3 contains 14 residues. V was cut by 0 bases and J by 6 bases, with 8 bases left in between. In germline, CDR1 is ENHRY, CDR2 SYGVKD. The CDR3 reads CAISESNRDEKLFF. DNA for the CDR3: TGTGCCATCAGTGAGTCGAACAGAGATGAAAAACTGTTTTTT.

This clonotype has just one count. Its ends do not fully match the called genes, so a read error is possible. The rearrangement links TRBV2 to TRBJ1-6; TRBD1 is a possible D gene (5 bases). The germline gives CDR1 SNHLY, CDR2 FYNNEI. The CDR3 contains 14 residues. The CDR3 sequence: CASITDSVNSPLRF. The CDR3 nucleotides read TGTGCTAGCATAACAGACAGTGTGAATTCACCCCTCCGCTTT.

The chain joins TRBV7-9 to TRBJ1-4, with D tentatively TRBD1 (5 bases). Germline V CDR1 and CDR2: SEHNR, FQNEAQ (reference sequence). The CDR3 contains 12 residues. The germline V and J ends were trimmed by 6 bases and 7 bases, with 9 bases remaining between them. In DNA, the CDR3 is TGTGCCAGCAGTGGGGGGACTGAAAAACTGTTTTTT. Protein: CASSGGTEKLFF.

This clonotype was observed many times. The J gene is TRBJ1-4, the V gene TRBV10-2; D is unclear. The ends were cut back, 6 bases at V and 6 bases at J, with 5 bases in the middle. The CDR3 is 11 residues long. CDR1 WSHSY and CDR2 SAAADI come from the germline V gene. The CDR3 is CASSRHEKLFF. The CDR3 DNA follows: TGCGCCAGCAGCCGACATGAAAAACTGTTTTTT.

This clonotype was observed at least ten times. The CDR3 nucleotides are TGTGCCAGCACAACCCCAGGGGGCTGGAGCTATGGCTACACCTTC. Amino acids: CASTTPGGWSYGYTF. This chain connects TRBV7-9 to TRBJ1-2; 8 positions agree with TRBD1. The CDR3 spans 15 residues. Trimming took 7 bases from V and 4 from J; bases not matched to a gene: 11. From germline, CDR1 is SEHNR and CDR2 FQNEAQ (reference sequence). Combining the CDR3 with reference TRBV7-9 and TRBJ1-2 gives the whole variable domain DTGVSQNPRHKITKRGQNVTFRCDPISEHNRLYWYRQTLGQGPEFLTYFQNEAQLEKSRLLSDRFSAERPKGSFSTLEIQRTEQGDSAMYLCASTTPGGWSYGYTFGSGTRLTVV.

This clonotype was recorded once. This chain uses TRBV7-3 with TRBJ2-7; a weak D match, TRBD1 (6 bases). The last part of the DNA fits TRBJ2-1 better; the J call may be wrong. In germline, CDR1 is SGHTA, CDR2 FQGTGA. The length of the CDR3 is 14 residues. CDR3: CASSRVDRPNEQFF. The CDR3 DNA follows: TGTGCCAGCAGCCGCGTGGACAGACCCAATGAGCAGTTCTTC.

The rearrangement uses TRBV13 and TRBJ2-6; D is possibly TRBD1 (6 bases). CDR3 length: 16 amino acids. Per the germline V gene, CDR1 is PRHDT and CDR2 is FYEKMQ (reference sequence). The V end was cut by 5 bases, the J end by 4 bases, with 15 bases between. CDR3 sequence: CASSVHRVPGANVLTF. The CDR3 DNA is TGTGCCAGCAGCGTCCACAGGGTACCCGGGGCCAACGTCCTGACTTTC.

On this clonotype: A junction end diverges from the germline sequence, so it may reflect a read error. CDR3 DNA sequence: TGCGCCAGCAGCCGAGGGTCGGGTGGCAATCAGCCCCAGCATTTT. This sequence encodes CASSRGSGGNQPQHF. The chain employs TRBV24-1 and TRBJ1-5, with D unclear. The CDR3 spans 15 residues. Germline-derived CDR1 and CDR2 are KGHDR and SFDVKD.

The CDR3, as DNA: TGTGCCAGCAGCCGGCCCCCACCGGGCGGGAGGGCCAACGAGCAGTACTTC. Residues: CASSRPPPGGRANEQYF. The chain has TRBV5-5 and TRBJ2-7, with 9 bases fitting TRBD2. In germline, CDR1 is SGHKS, CDR2 YYEKEE (reference sequence). The CDR3 is 17 amino acids. The junction had 16 bases not matched to a gene; V was cut back by 4 bases and J by 5 bases.

This chain connects TRBV29-1 to TRBJ1-2; a weak D match, TRBD1 (6 bases). The CDR3 covers 13 residues. Germline CDR1 SQVTM, CDR2 ANQGSEA. Trimming left V 7 bases short and J 4 bases short, with 16 bases between. CDR3 protein: CSAPGGDGYGYTF. CDR3 coding DNA: TGCAGCGCCCCCGGGGGCGACGGCTATGGCTACACCTTC. The whole variable domain, remainder taken from reference TRBV29-1 and TRBJ1-2, is SAVISQKPSRDICQRGTSLTIQCQVDSQVTMMFWYRQQPGQSLTLIATANQGSEATYESGFVIDKFPISRPNLTFSTLTVSNMSPEDSSIYLCSAPGGDGYGYTFGSGTRLTVV.

The chain recombines TRBV24-1 with TRBJ1-4, with D maybe TRBD1 (6 bases). The V gene's germline CDR1 is KGHDR and CDR2 SFDVKD. The V gene lost 5 bases and the J gene lost 10 bases, with 13 bases spanning the gap. The CDR3 sequence is 13 residues long. CDR3 sequence reads: CATSVDSYGKLFF. The DNA for the CDR3 is TGTGCCACCAGTGTGGACAGCTATGGAAAACTGTTTTTT.

This clonotype turned up a few times. V and J are TRBV20-1 and TRBJ1-5; TRBD1 matches at 7 bases. The CDR3 is 13 residues long. The germline CDR1 and CDR2 sequences are DFQATT and SNEGSKA (reference sequence). J lost 1 base, V lost 5 bases, and 2 bases had no gene match. DNA of the CDR3: TGCAGTGCTGAGGGACAGAGCAATCAGCCCCAGCATTTT. Its translation is CSAEGQSNQPQHF.

This sequence joins TRBV3-1 and TRBJ2-7; a possible D gene is TRBD2 (7 bases). The CDR3 sequence is 14 residues long. CDR1 is LGHDT and CDR2 is YNNKEL in the germline V gene (reference sequence). V lost 2 bases and J 6 bases, leaving 14 bases between the germline ends. CDR3 loop: CASSQLGGGGEQYF. In DNA form, the CDR3 reads TGTGCCAGCAGCCAACTGGGGGGCGGGGGCGAGCAGTACTTC.

The chain recombines TRBV20-1 with TRBJ1-1; 12 bases fit TRBD1. CDR1 is DFQATT, CDR2 SNEGSKA, per germline (reference sequence). This CDR3 spans 15 amino acids. The CDR3 region has the DNA TGCAGCCAAGAGGGGACAGGGGGCGCGAGGACTGAAGCTTTCTTT. Encoded protein: CSQEGTGGARTEAFF.

This clonotype occurred many times. Possible read error: a much larger clone is one base away. The chain carries TRBV6-5 and TRBJ1-2, with D tentatively TRBD1 (6 bases). The V gene's germline CDR1 is MNHEY and CDR2 SVGAGI. With 5 bases removed from V and 2 bases from J, the gap between germline ends came to 6 bases. The length of the CDR3 is 12 residues. For the CDR3, the DNA is TGTGCCAGCAGTGGACAGAACTATGGCTACACCTTC. It specifies CASSGQNYGYTF.

This clonotype was seen only a few times. This chain joins TRBV18 and TRBJ2-2; D not resolved. The CDR3 totals 14 residues. The germline gives CDR1 KGHSH, CDR2 LQKENI. Trimming left V 1 base short and J 7 bases short, with 10 bases between. CDR3 nucleotides: TGTGCCAGCTCACCACTAACGGATGGCGGGGAGCTGTTTTTT. Translation: CASSPLTDGGELFF.

This clonotype has just a few counts. V usage is TRBV6-6 and J usage is TRBJ2-7, with 10 positions matching TRBD2. CDR3 length: 16 residues. From germline, CDR1 is MNHNY and CDR2 SVGAGI (reference sequence). V trimming: 0 bases; J trimming: 3 bases; junction bases outside the gene matches: 5. CDR3: CASSYSLAGQRYEQYF. DNA of the CDR3: TGTGCCAGCAGTTACTCACTAGCGGGACAACGCTACGAGCAGTACTTC.

This clonotype appeared many times. The rearrangement joins TRBV10-3 to TRBJ1-2; 9 bases align to TRBD1. The CDR3 is made up of 18 amino acids. The V segment lost 3 bases and the J segment 5 bases; nucleotides outside the gene matches: 16. CDR1 is ENHRY and CDR2 is SYGVKD in the germline V gene. The CDR3 loop is CAISEEQGATSLRYGYTF. Here the CDR3 DNA reads TGTGCCATCAGTGAAGAACAGGGGGCAACGTCTCTCCGTTATGGCTACACCTTC.

This clonotype is a singleton in its sample. The CDR3 nucleotides are TGTGCCGACAGTGGGGAGAACACTGAAGCTTTCTTT. This sequence encodes CADSGENTEAFF. The chain recombines TRBV25-1 with TRBJ1-1, with D maybe TRBD1 (5 bases). V lost 11 bases, J lost 1 base, and 11 bases lay in between. CDR1 MGHDK and CDR2 SYGVNS come from the germline V gene. The CDR3 is 12 residues long.

The chain carries TRBV3-1 and TRBJ2-7, with no clear D. The germline gives CDR1 LGHDT, CDR2 YNNKEL (reference sequence). V lost 1 base, J lost 3 bases, and 13 bases lay in between. This CDR3 comprises 15 residues. The CDR3 protein is CASSQALMSLYEQYF. In DNA form, the CDR3 reads TGTGCCAGCAGCCAAGCGCTCATGTCCCTCTACGAGCAGTACTTC.

This chain links TRBV7-3 with TRBJ1-1, with unresolved D. Trimming took 6 bases from V and 7 from J, leaving 12 bases between them. CDR3 length equals 12 residues. The germline V gene encodes CDR1 SGHTA and CDR2 FQGTGA. The CDR3 nucleotides read TGTGCCAGCAGGCTAGCCTTGAGTGAAGCTTTCTTT. Amino acids: CASRLALSEAFF.

This clonotype was recorded a few times. The chain combines TRBV28 with TRBJ2-5; possibly TRBD1 for D (6 bases). The CDR3 length is 15 residues. The germline V gene has CDR1 MDHEN and CDR2 SYDVKM. Between the trimmed V and J ends, which lost 3 bases and 6 bases, there was a span of 17 bases. In DNA form, the CDR3 reads TGTGCCAGCAGTTTCGTGTCAGGGGTAATAAAGACCCAGTACTTC. Translating gives CASSFVSGVIKTQYF.

The table lists this clonotype with a few counts. The chain is built from TRBV6-6 and TRBJ1-2; 9 bases align to TRBD1. The germline V gene encodes CDR1 MNHNY and CDR2 SVGAGI (reference sequence). The CDR3 sequence is 17 residues long. V gave up 4 bases and J gave up 1 base; unmatched junction bases: 10. CDR3 nucleotide sequence: TGTGCCAGCAGTTTTGGACAGGGGAGTCTAATTAACTATGGCTACACCTTC. As protein: CASSFGQGSLINYGYTF.

This clonotype was seen ten or more times. The gene calls are TRBV7-3 and TRBJ1-2; D is ambiguous. In germline, CDR1 is SGHTA, CDR2 FQGTGA. This CDR3 contains 16 residues. V lost 4 bases, J lost 5 bases, and 20 bases lay in between. The CDR3 sequence is CASSSPDLLSWYGYTF. In DNA form, the CDR3 reads TGTGCCAGCAGCTCCCCGGACCTGCTTTCCTGGTATGGCTACACCTTC.

CDR3 sequence: CASSQVKTGGEQYF. CDR3 DNA: TGTGCCAGCAGCCAAGTCAAAACAGGGGGAGAGCAGTACTTC. The chain links TRBV4-2 to TRBJ2-7, with 8 bases that match TRBD1. V shed 1 base, J shed 7 bases, and the junction held 6 bases outside the gene matches. The germline V gene has CDR1 LGHNA and CDR2 YNFKEQ. The CDR3 runs 14 residues.

V and J are TRBV29-1 and TRBJ2-5, with TRBD1 matching over 9 bases. Germline V lookup: CDR1 SQVTM, CDR2 ANQGSEA. V dropped 8 bases and J dropped 2; count of bases not matched to a gene: 12. The CDR3 sequence is 15 residues long. This CDR3 reads CSSGVPGQGQETQYF. The CDR3 DNA is TGCAGCAGTGGGGTCCCGGGACAGGGACAAGAGACCCAGTACTTC.

This clonotype was seen many times. The rearrangement joins TRBV29-1 to TRBJ1-2; D uncertain. The CDR3 runs to 11 residues. Germline V CDR1 and CDR2: SQVTM, ANQGSEA. Between the trimmed V and J ends, which lost 5 bases and 5 bases, there was a span of 9 bases. The CDR3 bases are TGCAGCGTTCCTGAGACTTATGGCTACACCTTC. The encoded protein is CSVPETYGYTF.

The V and J genes are TRBV11-2 and TRBJ1-5; D may be TRBD1 (5 bases). This CDR3 comprises 15 residues. Per the germline V gene, CDR1 is SGHAT and CDR2 is FQNNGV. V was cut by 3 bases and J by 8 bases, with 17 bases left in between. Written as DNA, the CDR3 is TGTGCCAGCAGCTTTAGGGACGGGACGGAAGAGCCCCAGCATTTT. It encodes CASSFRDGTEEPQHF.

This clonotype was recorded a few times. The chain joins TRBV24-1 to TRBJ2-1, with TRBD2 identical over 9 bases. The CDR3 is 16 residues long. Germline V gene lookup returns CDR1 KGHDR and CDR2 SFDVKD. Trimming cost V 4 bases and J 5 bases; bases outside gene matches: 8. The CDR3 here is CATSDPGTSRNNEQFF. The CDR3 region has the DNA TGTGCCACCAGTGACCCTGGGACTAGCCGAAACAATGAGCAGTTCTTC.

The chain has TRBV7-3 and TRBJ2-2; a weak D match, TRBD2 (6 bases). Germline assignment: CDR1 SGHTA and CDR2 FQGTGA. The CDR3 totals 13 residues. V was cut by 5 bases and J by 8 bases, with 12 bases left in between. CDR3 in amino acids: CASSQVGGGELFF. Here the CDR3 DNA reads TGTGCCAGCAGCCAAGTGGGAGGAGGGGAGCTGTTTTTT. The variable domain in full, with the rest retrieved from reference TRBV7-3 and TRBJ2-2, is GAGVSQTPSNKVTEKGKYVELRCDPISGHTALYWYRQSLGQGPEFLIYFQGTGAADDSGLPNDRFFAVRPEGSVSTLKIQRTERGDSAVYLCASSQVGGGELFFGEGSRLTVL.

The V and J genes are TRBV29-1 and TRBJ2-6; 9 bases map to TRBD2. The V segment lost 3 bases and the J segment 4 bases; nucleotides outside the gene matches: 10. The germline CDR1 and CDR2 sequences are SQVTM and ANQGSEA. The CDR3 is 17 residues long. The CDR3 loop reads CSVEGSGSRGGANVLTF. The CDR3 DNA reads TGCAGCGTTGAGGGTAGCGGGAGTCGGGGGGGGGCCAACGTCCTGACTTTC.